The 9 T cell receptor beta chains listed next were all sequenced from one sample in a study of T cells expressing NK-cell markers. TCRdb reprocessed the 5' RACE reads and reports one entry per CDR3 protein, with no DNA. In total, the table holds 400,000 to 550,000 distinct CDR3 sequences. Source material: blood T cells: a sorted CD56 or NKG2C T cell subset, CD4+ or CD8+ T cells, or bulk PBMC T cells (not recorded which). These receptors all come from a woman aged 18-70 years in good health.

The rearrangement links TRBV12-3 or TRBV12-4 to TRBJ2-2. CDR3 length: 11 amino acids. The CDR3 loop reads CATHNTGELFF.

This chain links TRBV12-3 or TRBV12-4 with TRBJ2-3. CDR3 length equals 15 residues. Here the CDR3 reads CASSLDYRFTDTQYF.

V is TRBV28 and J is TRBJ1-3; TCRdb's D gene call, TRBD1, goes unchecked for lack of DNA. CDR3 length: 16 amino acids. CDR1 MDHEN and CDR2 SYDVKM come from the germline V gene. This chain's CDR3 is CASSLMYGGDGNTIYF.

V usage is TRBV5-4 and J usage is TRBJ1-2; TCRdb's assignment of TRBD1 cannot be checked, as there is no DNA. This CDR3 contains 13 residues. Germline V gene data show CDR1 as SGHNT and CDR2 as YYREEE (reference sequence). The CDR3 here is CASSLEVLGGYTF.

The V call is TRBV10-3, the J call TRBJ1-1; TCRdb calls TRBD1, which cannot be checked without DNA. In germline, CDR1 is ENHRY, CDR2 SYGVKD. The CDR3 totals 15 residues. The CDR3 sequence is CAISEPGQSNTEAFF.

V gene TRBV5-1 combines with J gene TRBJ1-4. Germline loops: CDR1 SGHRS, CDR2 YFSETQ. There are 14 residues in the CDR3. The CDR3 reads CASSLGGSDEKLFF.

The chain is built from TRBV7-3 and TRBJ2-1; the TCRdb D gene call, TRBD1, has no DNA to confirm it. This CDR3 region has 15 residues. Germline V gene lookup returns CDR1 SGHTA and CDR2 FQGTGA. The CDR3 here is CASSLFSGAGNEQFF.

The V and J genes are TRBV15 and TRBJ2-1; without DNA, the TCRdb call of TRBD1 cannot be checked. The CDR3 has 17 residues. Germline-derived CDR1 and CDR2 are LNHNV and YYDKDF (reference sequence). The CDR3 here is CATSRGTGVIEGGEQFF.

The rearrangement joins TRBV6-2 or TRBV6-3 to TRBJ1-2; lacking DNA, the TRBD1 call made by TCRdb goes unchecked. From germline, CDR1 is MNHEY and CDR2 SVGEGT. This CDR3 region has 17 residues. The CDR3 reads CASSYAMPPRDIYGYTF.